This TCR beta chain appears in the sequencing data of a study of blood T cell repertoires in COVID-19. From germline, CDR1 is LGHNA and CDR2 YSLEER. V was shortened by 0 bases and J by 2 bases, with 10 bases between the two germline ends. The CDR3 has 15 residues. As for this clone: In the same sample, other DNA sequences code for this CDR3.

The protocol was immunoSEQ multiplex PCR, while the TCRdb copy is restricted to in-frame clones and leaves out a portion. The data contain 90,000 to 130,000 clones, about 70% of them singletons. The sample taken for sequencing was peripheral blood. The J gene is TRBJ1-2, the V gene TRBV4-3; D perhaps matches TRBD1 (5 bases). The sequence came from a woman aged 55-69 years with acute or convalescent COVID-19. The CDR3 protein is CASSQDRALNYGYTF. The CDR3 coding sequence is TGCGCCAGCAGCCAAGACAGGGCCTTAAACTATGGCTACACCTTC.